This TCR beta chain was identified in a study of regulatory T cells in long-lasting Graves disease (dated by TCRdb to the early 2020s). As for the study more broadly: In the newly diagnosed Graves' disease group, patients had been taking antithyroid drugs for less than 3 months. This study used TCR sequencing and RNA sequencing of peripheral blood to compare persistent Graves' disease patients against newly diagnosed Graves' disease patients. The study took place in China and was registered as a clinical trial. A total of about 35 samples underwent TCR sequencing, from around 13 patients with persistent Graves' disease and 20 or so patients with newly diagnosed Graves' disease. Broad study findings and their caveats: Persistent disease showed preferential use of TRBV28, TRBJ1-2 and TRBJ2-5, whereas newly diagnosed disease favored TRBV20-1 and TRBJ2-1. Because the primary lesion, thyroid tissue, could not be accessed, the study looked at peripheral blood alone. Persistent Graves' disease patients showed lower TCR Shannon entropy and fewer highly expanded clones than newly diagnosed patients, suggesting clonal expansion. More public clonotypes were shared among persistent patients (under 3,000) than among newly diagnosed patients (approximately 1,000). The small sample size was acknowledged by the authors as a limitation that may reduce accuracy. Sequencing and analysis were restricted to the TCR beta chain.

This clonotype was seen repeatedly, ten times or more. The clone's antigen remains unknown. No much larger clone is present one base from it, and per-base qualities are unavailable. The CDR1 and CDR2 encoded by the germline V gene (reference sequence) are LGHDT and YNNKEL. V was cut back by 4 bases and J by 4 bases, leaving a gap of 16 bases between them. The CDR3, cysteine through phenylalanine, is 16 amino acids long. This entry keeps only the CDR3 DNA: 48 bases, framed from base 1. The library was built by means of multiplex PCR. Sequencing was performed on an Illumina HiSeq 4000. To build TCR beta libraries, CDR3 regions were amplified by Arm-PCR using iRepertoire HTBI primers. PCR products were gel purified before sequencing. In the authors' own workflow: A total of around 66 TRBV and under 15 TRBJ segments were identified across samples and were used for gene usage analysis of CDR3 amino acid clonotypes. COPE and FqMerger were used to merge filtered high-quality paired reads into contigs. BLAST was used to align contigs to the IMGT TRBV, TRBD and TRBJ reference genes, and CDR3 was defined following IMGT. Highly expanded clones were defined as clonotypes with a frequency above 0.1%. Shannon entropy was used to measure repertoire diversity, and the Gini coefficient was used to measure V-J evenness. Public clonotypes were defined as clonotypes shared by more than one individual. The raw public data were reprocessed by TCRdb itself: fastp quality trimming at Q25, MiXCR clonotype calling, in-frame beta chains only. Rows are unified per CDR3 protein, each entry keeping the most common DNA and genes. The V and J calls here are based on TCRdb, not the publication. Counted in this sample were about 400,000 distinct CDR3 sequences; around 15% of them appeared once. Of the sample, 20% to 25% is held by the ten largest clones.

The meaning of the sample's time point label: newly diagnosed GD, antithyroid drugs for less than 3 months. For both TCR sequencing and RNA sequencing, RNA was extracted from PBMCs in TRIzol. The diagnosis of Graves' disease followed American Thyroid Association guidelines. Patients were recruited from an endocrinology department in Xi'an, China. Each patient gave approximately 9 milliliters of peripheral blood, collected in an EDTA anticoagulant tube. PBMCs were isolated by Ficoll Paque Plus density gradient separation without further T cell sorting. An Agilent 2100 Bioanalyzer and agarose gel were used to check RNA quality, and a NanoDrop 2000 was used to measure RNA concentration. The same sample was also studied in work on T cells in Graves' hyperthyroidism and ophthalmopathy. The second study's authors report: Graves' hyperthyroidism was defined as stable when no progression to ophthalmopathy occurred over 18 months of follow-up. The hyperthyroidism patients were between 18 and 65 years old and newly diagnosed, with a disease duration of less than 2 months. Patients with uncontrolled infections, other autoimmune diseases, pregnancy or lactation were excluded. Clinical symptoms, serum thyroxine and TRAb, thyroid ultrasound, and orbital computed tomography formed the basis for the diagnoses. The TCR CDR3 was subjected to a first round of RT-PCR using the HTBI primer set and the Qiagen OneStep RT-PCR kit. Most expanded thyroid clonotypes (frequency above 0.001) were also detected in blood, a finding suggesting that blood repertoires may reflect thyroid immune responses. A 13 V-J signature model separated ophthalmopathy from stable hyperthyroidism, with around 91% sensitivity and about 81% specificity in cross-validation and 80%/75% in testing. In validation, progression to ophthalmopathy was predicted by the model with about 70% sensitivity and roughly 72% specificity, a median of about 6.4 months before onset. To identify TCR V-J signatures that set the groups apart, the researchers used a discovery cohort of more than 95 patients, made up of around 42 with Graves' ophthalmopathy and 55 to 65 with stable Graves' hyperthyroidism. Prospective prediction of ophthalmopathy was tested in an independent validation cohort of approximately 19 hyperthyroidism patients and 17 patients who later progressed to ophthalmopathy. The approximately 97 discovery patients were randomly divided into training and test sets at a 7:3 ratio. In six Graves' hyperthyroidism patients, the study also compared T-cell repertoires from thyroid tissue with T-cell repertoires from blood. Following sampling, methimazole starting at 30 mg daily was given to hyperthyroidism patients, and high-dose intravenous methylprednisolone was given to ophthalmopathy patients. The libraries were constructed in a second round of multiplex PCR and then size-selected and purified. Paired-end sequencing of the libraries was performed with 100 bp reads on an Illumina HiSeq2000. SOAPnuke was used to process the raw data, with reads discarded if the reads contained adapters or uncalled bases, had a mean Phred below 15, or lacked an exact constant-primer or identifier match. COPE v1.2.5 was used to merge high-quality paired reads, and clonotypes were defined as unique nucleotide sequences. MiTCR v1.1 was used to align clonotypes to the IMGT TRBV, TRBD and TRBJ reference segments. Only V-J combinations with frequency above 0.0001, covering 99% to 99.2% of repertoires, were analysed. The TCS score was defined as F50 (clonal expansion) divided by E x V (chaos), with BLOSUM62-based TCRdist calculated between CDR3 peptides within each V-J. Welch's t-statistics and random forest reduced around 550 V-J features to fewer than 15, which were used in a naive Bayes classifier (R e1071). No statistical method was used to set the sample size in advance, and investigators knew the group allocation. The paper reports TCR Vbeta CDR3 sequencing of over 120 peripheral blood samples: under 45 ophthalmopathy, roughly 74 hyperthyroidism and around 17 progressor patients.

This sample comprised peripheral blood mononuclear cells (PBMCs), obtained at new diagnosis, from a patient treated with antithyroid drugs. The sequence derives from a woman aged 18-29 years with Graves disease. Donor details come from another sample of the same person, matched by shared clones. Recombination connected TRBV3-1 to TRBJ2-2, with a weak D call of TRBD2 (6 bases match). The CDR3 region has the sequence CASSPTRRDFTGELFF. The nucleotide sequence is given as TGTGCCAGCAGCCCGACTCGGCGGGACTTCACCGGGGAGCTGTTTTTT.